These 6 T cell receptor beta chains were sequenced from one sample in a study of Ad26.COV2.S vaccination and SARS-CoV-2 variants. Treatment indicated: about 20 received Ad26.COV2.S at low or high dose, single or two shots; a few received placebo; per-sample allocation not given. Sample collection was performed on day 63 after the first vaccine or placebo injection. Clones were sequenced by immunoSEQ multiplex PCR, and TCRdb holds only the in-frame ones, with some missing. The repertoire includes some 400,000 clones, 70% to 90% of them detected once, and under 2% sits in the top ten. This specimen was peripheral blood, taken in a trial of Ad26.COV2.S vaccine versus placebo. The receptors shown here come from a person aged 18-60 years who received the Ad26.COV2.S COVID-19 vaccine or a placebo.

J is TRBJ2-2 and V is TRBV27, with 7 bases aligning to TRBD1. Losses at the gene ends were 5 bases for V and 3 bases for J; bases not matched to a gene: 6. Germline CDR1 and CDR2: MNHEY and SMNVEV (reference sequence). CDR3 length equals 15 residues. CDR3 loop: CASSTLDRDTGELFF. The DNA for the CDR3 is TGTGCCAGCAGTACCTTAGACAGGGACACCGGGGAGCTGTTTTTT.

Here the CDR3 reads CASSLYFYEQYF. DNA for the CDR3: TGTGCCAGCAGTTTATACTTCTACGAGCAGTACTTC. The chain carries TRBV12-3 or TRBV12-4 and TRBJ2-7; no definite D call. The ends were cut back, 2 bases at V and 3 bases at J, with 5 bases in the middle. CDR3 size: 12 residues.

The chain combines TRBV9 with TRBJ2-2; D is unresolved. This CDR3 is 12 amino acids long. Germline-derived CDR1 and CDR2 are SGDLS and YYNGEE. Trimming left V 0 bases short and J 7 bases short, with 4 bases between. CDR3 nucleotides: TGTGCCAGCAGCGTAGTCGACGGGGAGCTGTTTTTT. This codes for CASSVVDGELFF.

This chain joins TRBV19 and TRBJ2-7; TRBD2 aligns across 8 bases. With V trimmed by 4 bases and J by 3 bases, 17 bases remained unmatched. This CDR3 contains 18 residues. Germline loops: CDR1 LNHDA, CDR2 SQIVND (reference sequence). The CDR3 DNA reads as TGTGCCAGTAGTAAGGAGGGCATTATAGCGGGACTGATCTACGAGCAGTACTTC. Encoded protein: CASSKEGIIAGLIYEQYF.

This chain uses TRBV3-1 (or the pseudogene TRBV3-2) with TRBJ2-1, with 9 bases that match TRBD2. Germline V gene lookup returns CDR1 LGHDT and CDR2 YNNKEL (reference sequence). V shed 4 bases, J shed 7 bases, and the junction held 8 bases outside the gene matches. This CDR3 contains 15 residues. This chain's CDR3 is CASSPRLAGMNEQFF. DNA of the CDR3: TGTGCCAGCAGCCCCAGGCTAGCGGGGATGAATGAGCAGTTCTTC.

The J gene is TRBJ2-7, the V gene TRBV7-3; 8 bases fit TRBD2. The length of the CDR3 is 15 residues. The ends lost 2 bases at V and 2 bases at J; junction bases unmatched: 5. In germline, CDR1 is SGHTA, CDR2 FQGTGA. This CDR3 is CASSLQAGEPYEQYF. The CDR3, as DNA: TGTGCCAGCAGCTTACAAGCGGGAGAACCCTACGAGCAGTACTTC.